These T cell receptor beta chains were read from a single sample in a study of T cell changes during pregnancy in multiple sclerosis. Clones were sequenced by immunoSEQ multiplex PCR, and TCRdb holds only the in-frame ones, with some missing. The sample consists of tens of thousands of clones, over 85% of them appearing once. The sample here was peripheral blood, taken in the second trimester of pregnancy. All receptors come from a female donor with multiple sclerosis, enrolled in a pregnancy study. Both conserved end residues are part of each CDR3. A D gene is named only where the DNA matches it firmly. Clone size, where shown, is once, few, many, or a class for clones that have expanded.

CDR3 protein: CASNLGAGMVDEQFF
CDR3 DNA: TGTGCCAGCAACCTTGGAGCGGGAATGGTCGATGAGCAGTTCTTC
V gene: TRBV7-9
D gene: TRBD2
J gene: TRBJ2-1
clone size: -

CDR3 protein: CASSLARNTGELFF
CDR3 DNA: TGTGCCAGCAGCTTAGCCCGGAACACCGGGGAGCTGTTTTTT
V gene: TRBV7-2
D gene: -
J gene: TRBJ2-2
clone size: -

CDR3 protein: CASSPNSGQNTGELFF
CDR3 DNA: TGTGCCAGCTCGCCTAATAGCGGGCAGAACACCGGGGAGCTGTTTTTT
V gene: TRBV18
D gene: TRBD2
J gene: TRBJ2-2
clone size: -

CDR3 protein: CASSFPAGTSTYEQYF
CDR3 DNA: TGTGCCAGCAGCTTTCCAGCCGGGACTAGCACCTACGAGCAGTACTTC
V gene: TRBV7-6
D gene: TRBD2
J gene: TRBJ2-7
clone size: -

CDR3 protein: CASSPRPTGVNTEAFF
CDR3 DNA: TGTGCCAGCAGCCCCCGCCCGACAGGGGTGAACACTGAAGCTTTCTTT
V gene: TRBV7-9
D gene: TRBD1
J gene: TRBJ1-1
clone size: -

CDR3 protein: CASSVVASDLKDTQYF
CDR3 DNA: TGTGCCAGCAGCGTAGTGGCTAGCGATCTGAAAGATACGCAGTATTTT
V gene: TRBV9
D gene: -
J gene: TRBJ2-3
clone size: -

CDR3 protein: CASSLIGTDTQYF
CDR3 DNA: TGTGCCAGCAGCTTGATAGGCACAGATACGCAGTATTTT
V gene: TRBV5-5
D gene: -
J gene: TRBJ2-3
clone size: -

CDR3 protein: CASSRTGTGTTEAFF
CDR3 DNA: TGTGCCAGCAGTCGTACCGGGACAGGGACCACTGAAGCTTTCTTT
V gene: TRBV6-5
D gene: TRBD1
J gene: TRBJ1-1
clone size: -

CDR3 protein: CASSLRGGAAYNEQFF
CDR3 DNA: TGTGCCAGCAGCTTAAGAGGGGGCGCGGCATACAATGAGCAGTTCTTC
V gene: TRBV5-4
D gene: TRBD1
J gene: TRBJ2-1
clone size: -

CDR3 protein: CASSVGLPGELFF
CDR3 DNA: TGTGCCAGCAGCGTAGGTCTCCCCGGGGAGCTGTTTTTT
V gene: TRBV9
D gene: -
J gene: TRBJ2-2
clone size: -

CDR3 protein: CAWSGRLYEAFF
CDR3 DNA: TGTGCCTGGAGTGGCAGGCTCTATGAAGCTTTCTTT
V gene: TRBV30
D gene: -
J gene: TRBJ1-1
clone size: -

CDR3 protein: CASSICPRSRAGAYNEQFF
CDR3 DNA: TGTGCCAGCAGCATCTGTCCTCGGAGTCGAGCGGGAGCCTACAATGAGCAGTTCTTC
V gene: TRBV7-2
D gene: TRBD2
J gene: TRBJ2-1
clone size: -

CDR3 protein: CASRTSGTINEQFF
CDR3 DNA: TGTGCCAGCAGAACTAGCGGGACTATCAATGAGCAGTTCTTC
V gene: TRBV6-1
D gene: TRBD2
J gene: TRBJ2-1
clone size: -

CDR3 protein: CASSYSAGRGNYGYTF
CDR3 DNA: TGTGCCAGCAGTTACTCGGCGGGCAGGGGTAACTATGGCTACACCTTC
V gene: TRBV6-5
D gene: -
J gene: TRBJ1-2
clone size: -

CDR3 protein: CASSLRDRRLPTDTQYF
CDR3 DNA: TGTGCCAGCAGTCTACGGGACAGGCGATTGCCCACAGATACGCAGTATTTT
V gene: TRBV27
D gene: TRBD1
J gene: TRBJ2-3
clone size: -

CDR3 protein: CASRDWELVYEQYF
CDR3 DNA: TGTGCCAGCAGGGACTGGGAGCTGGTCTACGAGCAGTACTTC
V gene: TRBV6-1
D gene: -
J gene: TRBJ2-7
clone size: -

CDR3 protein: CASSSSGSGSYEQYF
CDR3 DNA: TGTGCCAGCAGCTCCAGCGGTAGCGGGAGCTACGAGCAGTACTTC
V gene: TRBV28
D gene: TRBD2
J gene: TRBJ2-7
clone size: -

CDR3 protein: CASSSPDRDEQYF
CDR3 DNA: TGCGCCAGCAGCTCCCCAGACAGGGACGAGCAGTACTTC
V gene: TRBV5-1
D gene: TRBD1
J gene: TRBJ2-7
clone size: -

CDR3 protein: CASSSLTGGSGNTIYF
CDR3 DNA: TGTGCCAGCAGTTCCTTGACAGGGGGCTCTGGAAACACCATATATTTT
V gene: TRBV6-6
D gene: TRBD1
J gene: TRBJ1-3
clone size: -

CDR3 protein: CASSWGDQPQHF
CDR3 DNA: TGTGCCAGCAGTTGGGGGGATCAGCCCCAGCATTTT
V gene: TRBV28
D gene: -
J gene: TRBJ1-5
clone size: -

CDR3 protein: CAISQVRKGPNEKLFF
CDR3 DNA: TGTGCCATTTCCCAGGTTCGGAAGGGGCCTAATGAAAAACTGTTTTTT
V gene: TRBV10-3
D gene: -
J gene: TRBJ1-4
clone size: -

CDR3 protein: CASSLGRGKVDQYF
CDR3 DNA: TGTGCCAGCAGCTTGGGACGGGGGAAAGTAGATCAGTACTTC
V gene: TRBV5-6
D gene: -
J gene: TRBJ2-7
clone size: -

CDR3 protein: CASSLLGTGGTVAYEQYF
CDR3 DNA: TGCGCCAGCAGCTTGTTGGGGACAGGAGGGACAGTGGCCTACGAGCAGTACTTC
V gene: TRBV5-1
D gene: TRBD1
J gene: TRBJ2-7
clone size: -

CDR3 protein: CASSLEAGLAGGNEQFF
CDR3 DNA: TGCGCCAGCAGCTTGGAAGCGGGGCTAGCGGGAGGGAATGAGCAGTTCTTC
V gene: TRBV5-1
D gene: TRBD2
J gene: TRBJ2-1
clone size: once

CDR3 protein: CASSADRGTEAFF
CDR3 DNA: TGTGCCAGCAGCGCAGACAGAGGAACTGAAGCTTTCTTT
V gene: TRBV7-9
D gene: -
J gene: TRBJ1-1
clone size: -

CDR3 protein: CASSPRVAGETGELFF
CDR3 DNA: TGTGCCAGCAGCCCCAGGGTAGCGGGAGAAACCGGGGAGCTGTTTTTT
V gene: TRBV13
D gene: TRBD2
J gene: TRBJ2-2
clone size: -

CDR3 protein: CASSLDLRQEGTEAFF
CDR3 DNA: TGCGCCAGCAGCTTGGATCTCCGACAGGAAGGGACTGAAGCTTTCTTT
V gene: TRBV5-1
D gene: -
J gene: TRBJ1-1
clone size: -

CDR3 protein: CASQSGAGNNQPQHF
CDR3 DNA: TGTGCCAGCCAAAGTGGGGCAGGGAACAATCAGCCCCAGCATTTT
V gene: TRBV28
D gene: -
J gene: TRBJ1-5
clone size: -

CDR3 protein: CASSPLDRVVGDEQFF
CDR3 DNA: TGCGCCAGCAGCCCTCTAGACAGGGTAGTAGGGGATGAGCAGTTCTTC
V gene: TRBV5-1
D gene: TRBD1
J gene: TRBJ2-1
clone size: -

CDR3 protein: CASSTSPDRAETQYF
CDR3 DNA: TGCGCCAGCAGCACTTCTCCGGACAGGGCAGAGACCCAGTACTTC
V gene: TRBV5-1
D gene: TRBD1
J gene: TRBJ2-5
clone size: -

CDR3 protein: CASSETGFNQPQHF
CDR3 DNA: TGTGCCAGCAGCGAGACAGGCTTCAATCAGCCCCAGCATTTT
V gene: TRBV7-9
D gene: -
J gene: TRBJ1-5
clone size: -

CDR3 protein: CASSSASGYTDTQYF
CDR3 DNA: TGTGCCAGCAGTTCCGCTAGCGGGTACACAGATACGCAGTATTTT
V gene: TRBV27
D gene: TRBD2
J gene: TRBJ2-3
clone size: few

CDR3 protein: CASKQVTGQYF
CDR3 DNA: TGTGCCAGCAAACAGGTTACTGGGCAGTACTTC
V gene: TRBV5-8
D gene: -
J gene: TRBJ2-7
clone size: -

CDR3 protein: CASSQLGATDTQYF
CDR3 DNA: TGTGCCAGCAGCCAGCTGGGGGCCACAGATACGCAGTATTTT
V gene: TRBV4-2
D gene: -
J gene: TRBJ2-3
clone size: once

CDR3 protein: CASSTTSGRASGELFF
CDR3 DNA: TGTGCCAGCAGCACGACTAGCGGGAGGGCCTCCGGGGAGCTGTTTTTT
V gene: TRBV7-3
D gene: TRBD2
J gene: TRBJ2-2
clone size: -

CDR3 protein: CASSAPAGGPYAQYF
CDR3 DNA: TGTGCCAGCAGCGCTCCGGCGGGAGGGCCCTACGCGCAGTACTTC
V gene: TRBV25-1
D gene: TRBD2
J gene: TRBJ2-7
clone size: -

CDR3 protein: CASSSTGVNTEAFF
CDR3 DNA: TGTGCCAGCAGCTCAACAGGGGTGAACACTGAAGCTTTCTTT
V gene: TRBV11-2
D gene: TRBD1
J gene: TRBJ1-1
clone size: -

CDR3 protein: CASSPFGTVFFPSYEQYF
CDR3 DNA: TGCGCCAGCAGCCCTTTTGGGACAGTCTTTTTCCCTTCCTACGAGCAGTACTTC
V gene: TRBV5-1
D gene: TRBD1
J gene: TRBJ2-7
clone size: -

CDR3 protein: CASSPPGFGRAAYEQYF
CDR3 DNA: TGTGCCAGCAGTCCTCCAGGGTTCGGCAGGGCGGCCTACGAGCAGTACTTC
V gene: TRBV28
D gene: -
J gene: TRBJ2-7
clone size: -

CDR3 protein: CASSQYEQVPGNTIYF
CDR3 DNA: TGTGCCAGCAGCCAATATGAACAGGTCCCTGGAAACACCATATATTTT
V gene: TRBV14
D gene: -
J gene: TRBJ1-3
clone size: once

CDR3 protein: CASSQSSRSSTDTQYF
CDR3 DNA: TGCGCCAGCAGTCAATCGTCGCGGAGCAGCACAGATACGCAGTATTTT
V gene: TRBV23-1
D gene: -
J gene: TRBJ2-3
clone size: once

CDR3 protein: CASSLGQPGFYEQYF
CDR3 DNA: TGTGCCAGCAGCCTTGGACAGCCCGGGTTCTACGAGCAGTACTTC
V gene: TRBV28
D gene: -
J gene: TRBJ2-7
clone size: -

CDR3 protein: CASSRLGANYGYTF
CDR3 DNA: TGCGCCAGCAGCAGGTTAGGGGCCAACTATGGCTACACCTTC
V gene: TRBV5-1
D gene: -
J gene: TRBJ1-2
clone size: -

CDR3 protein: CASSLGGGLDYGYTF
CDR3 DNA: TGCGCCAGCAGCTTGGGCGGGGGATTGGACTATGGCTACACCTTC
V gene: TRBV5-1
D gene: -
J gene: TRBJ1-2
clone size: -

CDR3 protein: CASSQPLLAGVADTQYF
CDR3 DNA: TGTGCCAGCAGCCAGCCCCTCCTAGCGGGAGTAGCAGATACGCAGTATTTT
V gene: TRBV7-3
D gene: TRBD2
J gene: TRBJ2-3
clone size: -

CDR3 protein: CASGFDVGGGTEAFF
CDR3 DNA: TGTGCTAGTGGTTTCGACGTTGGGGGAGGCACTGAAGCTTTCTTT
V gene: TRBV12-5
D gene: -
J gene: TRBJ1-1
clone size: -

CDR3 protein: CAISGGLAGDPDTQYF
CDR3 DNA: TGTGCCATCAGTGGGGGACTAGCGGGAGACCCAGATACGCAGTATTTT
V gene: TRBV10-3
D gene: TRBD2
J gene: TRBJ2-3
clone size: -

CDR3 protein: CAWSFPEEQYF
CDR3 DNA: TGTGCCTGGAGTTTCCCGGAGGAGCAGTACTTC
V gene: TRBV30
D gene: -
J gene: TRBJ2-7
clone size: -

CDR3 protein: CASSLIYEAEAFF
CDR3 DNA: TGTGCCAGCAGTTTAATCTATGAAGCTGAAGCTTTCTTT
V gene: TRBV27
D gene: -
J gene: TRBJ1-1
clone size: -

CDR3 protein: CASMPGLAKNIQYF
CDR3 DNA: TGTGCCAGCATGCCGGGTCTAGCCAAAAACATTCAGTACTTC
V gene: TRBV2
D gene: -
J gene: TRBJ2-4
clone size: -

CDR3 protein: CASTREGLSTDTQYF
CDR3 DNA: TGTGCCAGCACGAGGGAGGGCCTCAGCACAGATACGCAGTATTTT
V gene: TRBV6-5
D gene: TRBD2
J gene: TRBJ2-3
clone size: -

CDR3 protein: CASSPPGQGGEKLFF
CDR3 DNA: TGTGCCAGCTCACCACCGGGACAGGGTGGTGAAAAACTGTTTTTT
V gene: TRBV18
D gene: TRBD1
J gene: TRBJ1-4
clone size: -

CDR3 protein: CASSLFRGQTEAFF
CDR3 DNA: TGTGCCAGCAGCTTGTTCAGGGGGCAGACTGAAGCTTTCTTT
V gene: TRBV5-4
D gene: TRBD1
J gene: TRBJ1-1
clone size: few

CDR3 protein: CATTATRRGLTGYTF
CDR3 DNA: TGTGCCACTACCGCTACTCGACGGGGACTAACTGGCTACACCTTC
V gene: TRBV19
D gene: -
J gene: TRBJ1-2
clone size: -

CDR3 protein: CASSQEPSDQPQHF
CDR3 DNA: TGCGCCAGCAGCCAAGAACCCTCGGATCAGCCCCAGCATTTT
V gene: TRBV4-1
D gene: -
J gene: TRBJ1-5
clone size: -

CDR3 protein: CASSKPGLAGVTGEQYF
CDR3 DNA: TGTGCCAGCAGCAAGCCGGGACTAGCGGGAGTTACAGGGGAGCAGTACTTC
V gene: TRBV9
D gene: TRBD2
J gene: TRBJ2-7
clone size: -

CDR3 protein: CASSPAGGNEQFF
CDR3 DNA: TGTGCCAGCAGTCCCGCGGGAGGCAATGAGCAGTTCTTC
V gene: TRBV25-1
D gene: TRBD2
J gene: TRBJ2-1
clone size: -

CDR3 protein: CASRDRGSGNQPQHF
CDR3 DNA: TGTGCCAGCAGAGACAGGGGATCGGGCAATCAGCCCCAGCATTTT
V gene: TRBV6-1
D gene: TRBD1
J gene: TRBJ1-5
clone size: -